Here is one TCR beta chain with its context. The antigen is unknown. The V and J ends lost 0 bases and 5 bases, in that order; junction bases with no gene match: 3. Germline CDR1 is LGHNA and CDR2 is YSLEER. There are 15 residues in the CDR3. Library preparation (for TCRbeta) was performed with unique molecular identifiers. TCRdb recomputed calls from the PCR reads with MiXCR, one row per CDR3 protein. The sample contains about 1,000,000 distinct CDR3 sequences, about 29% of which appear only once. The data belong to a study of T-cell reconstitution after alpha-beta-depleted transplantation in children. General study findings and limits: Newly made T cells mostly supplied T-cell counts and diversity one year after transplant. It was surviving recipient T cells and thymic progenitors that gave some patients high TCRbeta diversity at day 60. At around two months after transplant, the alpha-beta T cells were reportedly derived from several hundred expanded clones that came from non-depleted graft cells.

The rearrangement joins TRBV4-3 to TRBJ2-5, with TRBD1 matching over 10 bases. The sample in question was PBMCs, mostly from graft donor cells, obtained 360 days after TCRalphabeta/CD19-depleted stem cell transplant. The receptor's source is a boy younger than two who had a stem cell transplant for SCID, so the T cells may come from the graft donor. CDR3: CASSQEGDRGETQYF. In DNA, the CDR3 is TGCGCCAGCAGCCAAGAAGGGGACAGGGGTGAGACCCAGTACTTC.